The source of this TCR beta chain is a study of blood T cell repertoires in COVID-19. This table comes from immunoSEQ multiplex PCR, and its TCRdb copy is limited to in-frame clones, with some not included. The sample lists some 300,000 clones, 87% occurring once. The clonotype was recovered from a woman aged 25 to 45 who had recovered from COVID-19. Material for sequencing was PBMCs or T cells enriched from blood (not recorded which).

CDR3 sequence reads: CATSRDHTRGTYEQYF. DNA of the CDR3: TGTGCCACCAGCAGAGATCACACAAGGGGAACCTACGAGCAGTACTTC. The V gene is TRBV15, the J gene TRBJ2-7; weak D call: TRBD1 (5 bases). V shed 0 bases and J shed 2 bases, with 14 bases lying between them. Germline CDR1 and CDR2: LNHNV and YYDKDF (reference sequence). The CDR3 runs 16 residues.